This T cell receptor (beta chain) was sequenced in a study of blood T cell repertoires in COVID-19. Study information: The samples span acute and convalescent COVID-19 from the United States, Italy and Spain.

V trimming: 0 bases; J trimming: 5 bases; junction bases outside the gene matches: 2. The CDR3 consists of 15 residues. Germline CDR1 is SGHNT and CDR2 is YYREEE (reference sequence). Sequenced by immunoSEQ multiplex PCR; TCRdb stores in-frame clones only, minus some. The sample carries 100,000 to 140,000 clones, 84% recorded once. This TCR came from a human donor in a cohort sampled during active COVID-19. The chain couples TRBV5-4 to TRBJ2-1; 10 bases align to TRBD1. The specimen was peripheral blood. CDR3 residues: CASSLVGQGDNEQFF. The CDR3, as DNA: TGTGCCAGCAGCTTGGTTGGACAGGGGGACAATGAGCAGTTCTTC.